The clone carrying this TCR beta chain was observed at least ten times. MiXCR, run by TCRdb on the RT-PCR reads, gives a single entry per CDR3 protein. The sample holds about 180,000 distinct CDR3 sequences, approximately 9.2% seen once. Looked up from germline, CDR1 is MNHEY and CDR2 is SVGEGT. The length of the CDR3 is 12 residues. Trimming removed 2 bases from V and 7 bases from J, with 6 bases in between. The data belong to a study of response to subunit inactivated influenza vaccine. V usage is TRBV6-2 or TRBV6-3 and J usage is TRBJ1-5; no firm D call. Sequencing used non-naive T cells sorted from PBMCs, obtained on the day of vaccination. The TCR originated in a man aged 50 or older who received an inactivated influenza vaccine. In DNA, the CDR3 is TGTGCCAGCAGTTACCAAGAGCAGCCCCAGCATTTT. Its translation is CASSYQEQPQHF.